The T cell receptor beta chain described here comes from a study of T cell responses to AZD1222 COVID-19 vaccine. Study-level results: Variant regions that are unmutated are reportedly the target of nearly half of spike-specific TCRs. Mostly white British, mostly female donors; authors suggested clonal diversity may be underestimated. Repertoires in all cases were sampled only once the peak T cell response had passed. Spike regions recognized by vaccine-associated CD4 TCRs spanned the protein, led by 160-218 and 743-854.

Clones were read by immunoSEQ multiplex PCR, and TCRdb kept only the in-frame ones, dropping some. The repertoire includes some 120,000 clones, over 85% of them detected once, and about 3% sits in the top ten. Trimming removed 1 base from V and 6 bases from J, with 14 bases in between. The CDR3 consists of 15 residues. CDR1 and CDR2 (germline): SGHAT, FQDESV (reference sequence). Turning to this clone: Its antigen remains unknown.

This receptor was obtained from an adult in good health. The chain is built from TRBV11-1 and TRBJ2-3, with no clear D. The sequencing used peripheral blood, collected on day 0 of AZD1222 vaccination. This CDR3 reads CASSLVFGPLDTQYF. DNA of the CDR3: TGTGCCAGCAGCTTAGTTTTCGGGCCTTTGGATACGCAGTATTTT.